This entry lists 29 T cell receptor beta chains sequenced from one sample in a study of T cell responses to AZD1222 COVID-19 vaccine. TCRdb's copy holds only in-frame clones and misses some; the assay was immunoSEQ multiplex PCR. This sample carries about 84,000 clones, nearly 90% of them seen once, and the ten largest clones take 1.5%. The material was peripheral blood, obtained on day 0 of AZD1222 vaccination. The receptors come from an adult in good health.

This clone was recorded a few times. The chain recombines TRBV27 with TRBJ2-7; 8 bases match TRBD1. V lost 7 bases to trimming and J lost 0 bases; unmatched junction nucleotides: 8. The CDR3 covers 15 residues. Germline-derived CDR1 and CDR2 are MNHEY and SMNVEV (reference sequence). The CDR3, as DNA: TGTGCCAGCACGAGCGCAGGGGGCGGCTCCTACGAGCAGTACTTC. Translation gives CASTSAGGGSYEQYF.

V gene TRBV5-1 combines with J gene TRBJ1-1; D remains ambiguous. The germline CDR1 and CDR2 sequences are SGHRS and YFSETQ. V lost 0 bases and J 3 bases, leaving 9 bases between the germline ends. The CDR3 has 14 amino acids. Here the CDR3 reads CASSLVGGDTEAFF. Here the CDR3 DNA reads TGCGCCAGCAGCTTGGTGGGCGGTGACACTGAAGCTTTCTTT.

This sequence joins TRBV5-1 and TRBJ1-2, with 7 bases that match TRBD1. V trimming: 0 bases; J trimming: 1 base; junction bases outside the gene matches: 0. CDR1 and CDR2 (germline): SGHRS, YFSETQ. The CDR3 is made up of 14 amino acids. The CDR3 DNA follows: TGCGCCAGCAGCTTGGGGGACAGTAACTATGGCTACACCTTC. It yields the protein CASSLGDSNYGYTF.

V is TRBV5-1 and J is TRBJ2-7; 8 nucleotides align to TRBD1. V gave up 0 bases and J gave up 3 bases; unmatched junction bases: 8. CDR1 SGHRS and CDR2 YFSETQ come from the germline V gene. The CDR3 is made up of 16 amino acids. Here the CDR3 DNA reads TGCGCCAGCAGCTTGGCGCTGGGACAGGTGGGCTACGAGCAGTACTTC. This translates into CASSLALGQVGYEQYF.

The chain joins TRBV6-5 to TRBJ1-4, with 8 positions matching TRBD1. Per the germline V gene, CDR1 is MNHEY and CDR2 is SVGAGI. The V segment lost 7 bases and the J segment 8 bases; nucleotides outside the gene matches: 3. The CDR3 is 12 amino acids. The CDR3, as DNA: TGTGCCAGCAACGGACAGGGCGAAAAACTGTTTTTT. Encoded protein: CASNGQGEKLFF.

The rearrangement links TRBV6-5 to TRBJ1-4, with 8 positions matching TRBD1. Germline lookup yields CDR1 MNHEY and CDR2 SVGAGI. This CDR3 spans 14 amino acids. V shed 3 bases, J shed 8 bases, and the junction held 5 bases outside the gene matches. The CDR3 bases are TGTGCCAGCAGTTATGGACAGGGAGGAGAAAAACTGTTTTTT. It yields the protein CASSYGQGGEKLFF.

This chain connects TRBV4-3 to TRBJ2-1; 9 positions agree with TRBD1. CDR1 and CDR2 (germline): LGHNA, YSLEER. V trimming: 1 base; J trimming: 4 bases; junction bases outside the gene matches: 2. The CDR3 totals 15 residues. The CDR3 DNA follows: TGCGCCAGCAGCCAAGCCGGGACAGGGTACAATGAGCAGTTCTTC. It specifies CASSQAGTGYNEQFF.

This clone is a singleton in its sample. The chain recombines TRBV30 with TRBJ1-4; TRBD1 matches at 8 bases. CDR1 is GTSNPN and CDR2 is SVGIG in the germline V gene (reference sequence). J was trimmed by 8 bases and V by 4 bases; bases with no gene match: 9. The CDR3 is 14 amino acids. The CDR3 nucleotides read TGTGCCTGGACAGAAGGCAGGGGGCAGGAAAAACTGTTTTTT. It yields the protein CAWTEGRGQEKLFF.

This clone was observed a single time. The genes are TRBV6-2 or TRBV6-3 and TRBJ1-1, with TRBD1 as a possible D gene (5 bases). From germline, CDR1 is MNHEY and CDR2 SVGEGT. The CDR3 length is 16 residues. V was shortened by 5 bases and J by 2 bases, with 18 bases between the two germline ends. For the CDR3, the DNA is TGTGCCAGCAGTAGGGACTCGGCGGGGTACAACACTGAAGCTTTCTTT. This encodes CASSRDSAGYNTEAFF.

The chain joins TRBV3-1 (or the pseudogene TRBV3-2) to TRBJ1-5, with D possibly TRBD1 on 6 matching bases. The V end lost 4 bases, the J end lost 7 bases, and 14 bases lay between the germline ends. This CDR3 spans 14 amino acids. Germline V CDR1 and CDR2: LGHDT, YNNKEL (reference sequence). CDR3 loop: CASSRNREGQPQHF. In DNA form, the CDR3 reads TGTGCCAGCAGCCGCAACAGGGAAGGCCAGCCCCAGCATTTT.

This clone has just one count. This chain links TRBV7-2 with TRBJ1-2; perhaps TRBD1 as D (5 bases). V was clipped by 4 bases and J by 3 bases, with 9 bases between them. Germline assignment: CDR1 SGHTA and CDR2 FQGNSA. The CDR3 consists of 13 residues. CDR3 DNA: TGTGCCAGCAGCTACTCCAGGGACTATGGCTACACCTTC. As protein: CASSYSRDYGYTF.

The chain combines TRBV12-3 or TRBV12-4 with TRBJ1-1; a possible D gene is TRBD1 (6 bases). Trimming removed 6 bases at V and 10 bases at J, with 12 bases between. The CDR3 contains 11 residues. The CDR3 sequence: CASRSGVGAFF. The CDR3 bases are TGTGCCAGCAGGTCAGGGGTAGGAGCTTTCTTT.

This clone was recorded only once. This chain links TRBV7-2 with TRBJ2-1; 9 bases line up with TRBD1. CDR1 is SGHTA, CDR2 FQGNSA, per germline. The ends lost 5 bases at V and 10 bases at J; junction bases unmatched: 9. The CDR3 consists of 14 residues. The CDR3 sequence is CASSTRTGDREQFF. CDR3 nucleotide sequence: TGTGCCAGCAGCACCCGGACAGGGGATAGGGAGCAGTTCTTC. Full variable domain (missing parts from reference TRBV7-2 and TRBJ2-1): GAGVSQSPSNKVTEKGKDVELRCDPISGHTALYWYRQSLGQGLEFLIYFQGNSAPDKSGLPSDRFSAERTGGSVSTLTIQRTQQEDSAVYLCASSTRTGDREQFFGPGTRLTVL.

The V and J genes are TRBV5-1 and TRBJ1-4, with D possibly matching TRBD1 (5 bases). The V and J ends lost 1 base and 0 bases respectively, with 10 bases between them. CDR1 is SGHRS and CDR2 is YFSETQ in the germline V gene. This CDR3 contains 16 residues. CDR3: CASSLSGESTNEKLFF. The CDR3 nucleotides read TGCGCCAGCAGCTTGTCGGGGGAGTCAACTAATGAAAAACTGTTTTTT.

The CDR3 protein is CAWSHVNTEAFF. The CDR3 DNA sequence: TGTGCCTGGAGCCATGTGAACACTGAAGCTTTCTTT. The chain links TRBV30 to TRBJ1-1; D is unclear. The CDR3 has 12 residues. CDR1 and CDR2 from the germline V gene are GTSNPN and SVGIG (reference sequence). Trimming pared 3 bases from V and 0 bases from J, leaving 5 bases between.

The chain is built from TRBV9 and TRBJ2-2; 13 positions match TRBD2. J lost 0 bases, V lost 0 bases, and 8 bases had no gene match. The V gene's germline CDR1 is SGDLS and CDR2 YYNGEE. The CDR3 contains 20 residues. CDR3 coding DNA: TGTGCCAGCAGCGTAGAGGGACTAGCGGGGTCAGGGGCGAACACCGGGGAGCTGTTTTTT. Translating gives CASSVEGLAGSGANTGELFF. The entire variable domain, with the rest obtained from reference TRBV9 and TRBJ2-2, is as follows: DSGVTQTPKHLITATGQRVTLRCSPRSGDLSVYWYQQSLDQGLQFLIQYYNGEERAKGNILERFSAQQFPDLHSELNLSSLELGDSALYFCASSVEGLAGSGANTGELFFGEGSRLTVL.

This clone showed up just once. The V gene is TRBV9, the J gene TRBJ1-1; D is unresolved. CDR1 and CDR2 (germline): SGDLS, YYNGEE. This CDR3 has 14 residues. V was shortened by 1 base and J by 2 bases, with 9 bases between the two germline ends. CDR3 loop: CASSVTGFNTEAFF. The CDR3 region has the DNA TGTGCCAGCAGCGTAACGGGGTTCAACACTGAAGCTTTCTTT.

The V and J genes are TRBV6-5 and TRBJ2-2, with D perhaps TRBD1 or TRBD2 (5 bases each). The CDR3 contains 15 residues. V was shortened by 6 bases and J by 3 bases, with 14 bases between the two germline ends. Looked up from germline, CDR1 is MNHEY and CDR2 is SVGAGI. The CDR3 loop is CASRGRTRDTGELFF. CDR3 DNA sequence: TGTGCCAGCAGGGGACGAACTAGGGACACCGGGGAGCTGTTTTTT.

On this clone itself: Other DNA sequences in this sample translate to the same CDR3. The J gene is TRBJ2-5, the V gene TRBV18; 7 positions agree with TRBD1. CDR3 size: 15 residues. CDR1 and CDR2 from the germline V gene are KGHSH and LQKENI. The V gene end was trimmed by 0 bases and the J gene end by 1 base; junction bases not matched to a gene: 2. The CDR3 spells CASSPPGQSQETQYF. The CDR3 nucleotides read TGTGCCAGCTCACCACCGGGACAGTCCCAAGAGACCCAGTACTTC.

This chain uses TRBV11-2 with TRBJ2-1; 10 bases agree with TRBD2. CDR3 length equals 14 residues. The germline CDR1 and CDR2 sequences are SGHAT and FQNNGV. The J segment lost 7 bases and the V segment lost 3 bases, leaving 3 bases of the junction unmatched. CDR3 coding DNA: TGTGCCAGCAGCTTCCAGCGGGAGGGGAATGAGCAGTTCTTC. Its protein is CASSFQREGNEQFF. Drawing the rest from reference TRBV11-2 and TRBJ2-1, the complete variable domain is EAGVAQSPRYKIIEKRQSVAFWCNPISGHATLYWYQQILGQGPKLLIQFQNNGVVDDSQLPKDRFSAERLKGVDSTLKIQPAKLEDSAVYLCASSFQREGNEQFFGPGTRLTVL.

The V gene is TRBV6-5, the J gene TRBJ1-1; 7 nucleotides agree with TRBD1. The CDR3 is made up of 12 amino acids. Germline-derived CDR1 and CDR2 are MNHEY and SVGAGI. V lost 6 bases to trimming and J lost 12 bases; unmatched junction nucleotides: 10. The CDR3: CASRAGQARPFF. The CDR3 DNA reads TGTGCCAGCAGGGCTGGACAGGCCCGGCCTTTCTTT.

The chain uses TRBV12-3 or TRBV12-4 and TRBJ2-1; TRBD2 agrees at 7 bases. With V trimmed by 6 bases and J by 3 bases, 2 bases remained unmatched. This CDR3 region has 13 residues. DNA of the CDR3: TGTGCCAGCAGGGGGACTATCTACAATGAGCAGTTCTTC. Its translation: CASRGTIYNEQFF.

The genes are TRBV7-3 and TRBJ2-3; TRBD2 aligns across 9 bases. J gave up 6 bases and V 4 bases, and 11 bases lay outside the gene matches. This CDR3 has 16 residues. Looked up from germline, CDR1 is SGHTA and CDR2 is FQGTGA. The CDR3 DNA is TGTGCCAGCAGCTCCCTTGCGGGAGGGACGACGGATACGCAGTATTTT. It specifies CASSSLAGGTTDTQYF.

V usage is TRBV6-5 and J usage is TRBJ1-6; no reliable D call. Trimming removed 0 bases at V and 8 bases at J, with 11 bases between. The germline CDR1 and CDR2 sequences are MNHEY and SVGAGI. CDR3 length equals 15 residues. CDR3 sequence: CASSYSRGFDSPLHF. In nucleotides, the CDR3 is TGTGCCAGCAGTTACTCGCGAGGATTTGATTCACCCCTCCACTTT.

The genes are TRBV14 and TRBJ1-2; D gene unclear. The CDR3 consists of 14 residues. The germline V gene encodes CDR1 SGHDN and CDR2 FVKESK. Trimming took off 2 bases at V and 6 bases at J, with 13 bases between the two ends. CDR3 in amino acids: CASSQNRAGDGYTF. DNA for the CDR3: TGTGCCAGCAGCCAAAATAGGGCTGGGGATGGCTACACCTTC.

This chain uses TRBV5-1 with TRBJ2-3; 8 positions agree with TRBD2. CDR1 and CDR2 (germline): SGHRS, YFSETQ. The CDR3 sequence is 16 residues long. Trimming took 4 bases from V and 0 from J; bases not matched to a gene: 7. CDR3: CASSLTSGPSTDTQYF. In DNA, the CDR3 is TGCGCCAGCAGCCTCACTAGCGGCCCTAGCACAGATACGCAGTATTTT.

This rearrangement joins TRBV6-1 to TRBJ2-3; 12 positions agree with TRBD2. This CDR3 spans 17 amino acids. The germline V gene encodes CDR1 MNHNS and CDR2 SASEGT. V was clipped by 4 bases and J by 1 base; unmatched bases: 6. The CDR3 bases are TGTGCCAGCAGTGGCAGCCGACTAGCGGGGGGCACAGATACGCAGTATTTT. Protein: CASSGSRLAGGTDTQYF.

In DNA form, the CDR3 reads TGTGCCTGGAGGGAGGGGCCGTCCTACGAGCAGTACTTC. It yields the protein CAWREGPSYEQYF. The genes are TRBV30 and TRBJ2-7, with D possibly matching TRBD2 (6 bases). Germline CDR1 and CDR2: GTSNPN and SVGIG (reference sequence). V lost 3 bases and J 1 base, leaving 10 bases between the germline ends. This CDR3 contains 13 residues.

In its sample, this clone was seen a few times. J is TRBJ1-1 and V is TRBV7-3; 7 positions match TRBD1. The CDR3 is 14 amino acids. The trim removed 4 bases at V and 1 base at J, leaving 3 bases unmatched. From germline, CDR1 is SGHTA and CDR2 FQGTGA. CDR3 in DNA: TGTGCCAGCAGCTACGGGACAGAGAACACTGAAGCTTTCTTT. Translation: CASSYGTENTEAFF.